What follows describes a single T cell receptor (beta chain). The target antigen is unknown. Germline V lookup: CDR1 LNHDA, CDR2 SQIVND (reference sequence). The trim removed 6 bases at V and 8 bases at J, leaving 11 bases unmatched. This CDR3 region has 15 residues. The data stem from a study of OX40 agonist ivuxolimab in advanced cancers. Study in general: With ivuxolimab, an agonistic anti-OX40 (CD134) antibody, patients were treated. Patients achieving partial responses numbered three: one hepatocellular carcinoma case and two cutaneous melanoma cases. General study points: Some nonresponders also had low normalized T-cell clonal expansion. Partial responders receiving 0.1-3.0 mg/kg showed among the lowest clonal expansion.

Clones were read by immunoSEQ multiplex PCR, and TCRdb kept only the in-frame ones, dropping some. The data hold 60,000 to 75,000 clones, with about 90% observed a single time. The TCR originated in an adult with an advanced solid tumor such as melanoma, head and neck, liver or kidney cancer. This chain joins TRBV19 and TRBJ2-2; 8 nucleotides agree with TRBD2. The sequenced sample was CD4+ or CD8+ T cells sorted from blood, obtained in a trial of the OX40 agonist ivuxolimab. The DNA for the CDR3 is TGTGCCAGTAGGCGGGGAGCGGGAGTTTTGGGGGAGCTGTTTTTT. Its protein is CASRRGAGVLGELFF.